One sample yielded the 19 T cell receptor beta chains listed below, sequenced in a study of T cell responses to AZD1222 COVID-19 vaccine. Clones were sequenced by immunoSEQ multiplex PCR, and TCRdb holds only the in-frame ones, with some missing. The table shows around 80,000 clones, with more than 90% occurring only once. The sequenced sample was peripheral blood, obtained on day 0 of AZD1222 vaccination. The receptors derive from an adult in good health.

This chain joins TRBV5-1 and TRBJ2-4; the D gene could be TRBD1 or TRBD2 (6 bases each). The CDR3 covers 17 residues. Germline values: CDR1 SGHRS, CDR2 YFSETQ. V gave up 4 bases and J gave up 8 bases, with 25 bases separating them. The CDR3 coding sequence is TGCGCCAGCAGCCCCCTTGGGGGGCCGGGTCGAGGGGACATTCAGTACTTC. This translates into CASSPLGGPGRGDIQYF.

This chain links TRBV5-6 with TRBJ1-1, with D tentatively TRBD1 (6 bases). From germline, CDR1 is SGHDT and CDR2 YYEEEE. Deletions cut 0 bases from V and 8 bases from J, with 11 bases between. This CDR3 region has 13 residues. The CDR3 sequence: CASSLGAGAEAFF. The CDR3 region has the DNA TGTGCCAGCAGCTTGGGGGCAGGGGCCGAAGCTTTCTTT.

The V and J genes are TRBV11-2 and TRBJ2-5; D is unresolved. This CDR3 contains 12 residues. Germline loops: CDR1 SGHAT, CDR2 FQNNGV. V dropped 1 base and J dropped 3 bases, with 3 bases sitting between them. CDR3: CASSLVKETQYF. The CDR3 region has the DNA TGTGCCAGCAGCTTAGTAAAAGAGACCCAGTACTTC.

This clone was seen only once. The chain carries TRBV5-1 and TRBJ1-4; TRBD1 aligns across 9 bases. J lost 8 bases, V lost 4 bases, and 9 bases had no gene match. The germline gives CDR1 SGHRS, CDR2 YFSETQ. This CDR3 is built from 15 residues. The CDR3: CASSTGQGMWEKLFF. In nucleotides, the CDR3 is TGCGCCAGCAGCACCGGACAGGGGATGTGGGAAAAACTGTTTTTT.

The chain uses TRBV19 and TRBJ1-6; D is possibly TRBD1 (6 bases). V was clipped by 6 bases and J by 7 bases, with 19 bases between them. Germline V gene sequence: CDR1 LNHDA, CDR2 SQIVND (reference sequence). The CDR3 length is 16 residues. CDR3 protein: CASRYKGGSLNSPLHF. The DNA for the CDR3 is TGTGCCAGTAGGTATAAGGGGGGATCTTTGAATTCACCCCTCCACTTT.

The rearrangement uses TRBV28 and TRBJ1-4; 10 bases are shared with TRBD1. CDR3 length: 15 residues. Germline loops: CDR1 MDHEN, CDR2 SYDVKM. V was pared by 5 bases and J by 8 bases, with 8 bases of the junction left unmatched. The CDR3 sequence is CASSPPGQGREKLFF. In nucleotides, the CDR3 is TGTGCCAGCAGTCCACCGGGACAGGGGCGGGAAAAACTGTTTTTT.

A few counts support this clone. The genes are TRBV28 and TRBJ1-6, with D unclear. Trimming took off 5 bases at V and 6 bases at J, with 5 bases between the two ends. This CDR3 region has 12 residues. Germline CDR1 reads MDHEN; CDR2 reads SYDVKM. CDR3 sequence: CASSNPNSPLHF. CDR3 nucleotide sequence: TGTGCCAGCAGTAACCCTAATTCACCCCTCCACTTT.

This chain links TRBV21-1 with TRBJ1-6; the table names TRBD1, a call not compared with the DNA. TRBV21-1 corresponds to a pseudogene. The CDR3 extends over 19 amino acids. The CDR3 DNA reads TGTGCCAGCAGCAAACCGGGACAGGGGGTACTATGCGCCTATTCACCCCTCCACTTT. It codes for CASSKPGQGVLCAYSPLHF.

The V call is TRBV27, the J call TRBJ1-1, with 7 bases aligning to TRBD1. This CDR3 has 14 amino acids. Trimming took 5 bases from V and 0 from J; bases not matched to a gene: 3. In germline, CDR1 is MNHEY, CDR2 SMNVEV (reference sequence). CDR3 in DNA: TGTGCCAGCAGTCTAGGACAGGTGAACACTGAAGCTTTCTTT. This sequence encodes CASSLGQVNTEAFF.

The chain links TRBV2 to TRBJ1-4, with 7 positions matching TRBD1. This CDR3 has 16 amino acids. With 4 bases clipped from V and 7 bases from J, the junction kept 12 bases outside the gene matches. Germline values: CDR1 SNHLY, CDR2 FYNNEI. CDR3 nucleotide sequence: TGTGCCAGCAGTGCACGACAGGGCGGGTTTAGTGAAAAACTGTTTTTT. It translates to CASSARQGGFSEKLFF.

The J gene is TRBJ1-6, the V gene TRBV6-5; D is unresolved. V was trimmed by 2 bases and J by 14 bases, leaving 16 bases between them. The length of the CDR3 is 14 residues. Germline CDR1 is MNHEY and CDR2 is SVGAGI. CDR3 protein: CASSYRTRYVALHF. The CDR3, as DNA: TGTGCCAGCAGTTACCGGACCCGATATGTGGCCCTCCACTTT.

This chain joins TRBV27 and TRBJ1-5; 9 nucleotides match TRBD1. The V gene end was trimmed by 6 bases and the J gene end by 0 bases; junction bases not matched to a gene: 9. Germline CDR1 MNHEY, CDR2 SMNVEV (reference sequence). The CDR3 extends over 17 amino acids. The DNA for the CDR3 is TGTGCCAGCAGCCAGACAGGGGGAATTTATAGCAATCAGCCCCAGCATTTT. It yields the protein CASSQTGGIYSNQPQHF.

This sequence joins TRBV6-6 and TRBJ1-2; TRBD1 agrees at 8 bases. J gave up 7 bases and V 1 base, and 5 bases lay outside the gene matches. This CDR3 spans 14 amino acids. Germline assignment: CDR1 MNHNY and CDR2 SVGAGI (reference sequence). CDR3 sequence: CASSYLETGVGYTF. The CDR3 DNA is TGTGCCAGCAGTTACTTGGAGACAGGGGTTGGCTACACCTTC.

The CDR3 bases are TGTGCCAGCTCAGAAGGGCTGAACACTGAAGCTTTCTTT. Its translation is CASSEGLNTEAFF. This sequence joins TRBV18 and TRBJ1-1; D not certain. This CDR3 region has 13 residues. V lost 5 bases to trimming and J lost 0 bases, with 7 bases between them. Germline-derived CDR1 and CDR2 are KGHSH and LQKENI.

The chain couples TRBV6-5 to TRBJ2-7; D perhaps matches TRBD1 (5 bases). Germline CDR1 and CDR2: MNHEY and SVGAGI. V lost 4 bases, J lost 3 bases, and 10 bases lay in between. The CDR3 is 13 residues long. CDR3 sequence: CASSSPGYYEQYF. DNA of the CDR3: TGTGCCAGCAGTTCTCCAGGGTACTACGAGCAGTACTTC.

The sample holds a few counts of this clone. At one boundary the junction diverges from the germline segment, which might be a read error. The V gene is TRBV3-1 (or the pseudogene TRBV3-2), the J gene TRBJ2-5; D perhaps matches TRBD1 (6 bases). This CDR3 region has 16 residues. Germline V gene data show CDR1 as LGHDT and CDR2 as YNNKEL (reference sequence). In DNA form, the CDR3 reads TGTGCCAGCTGCCATGGATTTGGGGGCCGGGGAGAGACCCAGTACTTC. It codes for CASCHGFGGRGETQYF.

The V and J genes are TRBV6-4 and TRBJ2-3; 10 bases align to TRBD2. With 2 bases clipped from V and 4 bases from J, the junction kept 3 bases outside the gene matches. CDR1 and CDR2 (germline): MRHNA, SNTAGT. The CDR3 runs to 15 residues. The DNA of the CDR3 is TGTGCCAGCAGTGACGGGAGCGGGGGGGCAGATACGCAGTATTTT. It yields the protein CASSDGSGGADTQYF.

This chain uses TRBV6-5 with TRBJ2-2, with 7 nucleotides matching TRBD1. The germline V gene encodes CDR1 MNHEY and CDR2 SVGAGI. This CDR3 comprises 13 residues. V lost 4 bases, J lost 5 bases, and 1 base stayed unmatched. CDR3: CASSSTGTGELFF. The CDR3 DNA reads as TGTGCCAGCAGTTCGACAGGGACCGGGGAGCTGTTTTTT.

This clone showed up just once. CDR3 in amino acids: CASGGRNTGELFF. The CDR3 DNA reads as TGTGCCAGCGGGGGCAGAAACACCGGGGAGCTGTTTTTT. The V and J genes are TRBV2 and TRBJ2-2; a possible D gene is TRBD1 (6 bases). The V gene's germline CDR1 is SNHLY and CDR2 FYNNEI. V was clipped by 8 bases and J by 2 bases, with 9 bases between them. The length of the CDR3 is 13 residues.